Listed here are 22 T cell receptor beta chains from one sample, sequenced in a study of T cell responses to AZD1222 COVID-19 vaccine. Clones were sequenced by immunoSEQ multiplex PCR, and TCRdb holds only the in-frame ones, with some missing. In the table there are about 130,000 clones, 75% to 90% of which are singletons. Sequencing used peripheral blood, obtained on day 0 of AZD1222 vaccination. These receptor sequences come from an adult in good health.

The J gene is TRBJ2-1, the V gene TRBV30, with TRBD1 matching 7 bases. V was clipped by 5 bases and J by 4 bases; unmatched bases: 11. Germline assignment: CDR1 GTSNPN and CDR2 SVGIG (reference sequence). The CDR3 contains 15 residues. Here the CDR3 DNA reads TGTGCCTGGTGTGACAGGGTAGGGCCTTACAATGAGCAGTTCTTC. Protein: CAWCDRVGPYNEQFF.

The DNA of the CDR3 is TGCGCCAGCAGCTCGGGTATCAGGCAAGATACGCAGTATTTT. It yields the protein CASSSGIRQDTQYF. The rearrangement uses TRBV4-3 and TRBJ2-3, with unresolved D. The germline V gene encodes CDR1 LGHNA and CDR2 YSLEER. CDR3 length equals 14 residues. V dropped 5 bases and J dropped 5 bases, with 14 bases sitting between them.

This chain joins TRBV7-9 and TRBJ2-1; 9 bases fit TRBD2. Germline assignment: CDR1 SEHNR and CDR2 FQNEAQ (reference sequence). The V segment lost 1 base and the J segment 9 bases; nucleotides outside the gene matches: 1. The CDR3 covers 13 residues. CDR3 protein: CASSLGGLAEQFF. DNA of the CDR3: TGTGCCAGCAGCTTAGGGGGACTAGCTGAGCAGTTCTTC. The full variable domain, rest sourced from reference TRBV7-9 and TRBJ2-1, is DTGVSQNPRHKITKRGQNVTFRCDPISEHNRLYWYRQTLGQGPEFLTYFQNEAQLEKSRLLSDRFSAERPKGSFSTLEIQRTEQGDSAMYLCASSLGGLAEQFFGPGTRLTVL.

The chain has TRBV2 and TRBJ2-7, with TRBD2 matching 7 bases. V was pared by 6 bases and J by 4 bases, with 3 bases of the junction left unmatched. The CDR3 has 12 residues. Per germline, CDR1 SNHLY and CDR2 FYNNEI. CDR3 sequence: CASRGGLYEQYF. The CDR3 DNA reads TGTGCCAGCAGGGGAGGGTTGTACGAGCAGTACTTC.

The chain combines TRBV7-2 with TRBJ1-2, with a weak D call TRBD1 (5 bases). The V end was cut by 6 bases, the J end by 5 bases, with 19 bases between. The CDR3 is 15 amino acids. Germline loops: CDR1 SGHTA, CDR2 FQGNSA. CDR3 sequence (DNA): TGTGCCAGCAGGCTAGTGCGGGGCGGCCTTTATGGCTACACCTTC. Amino acid sequence: CASRLVRGGLYGYTF. The whole variable domain, remainder taken from reference TRBV7-2 and TRBJ1-2, is GAGVSQSPSNKVTEKGKDVELRCDPISGHTALYWYRQSLGQGLEFLIYFQGNSAPDKSGLPSDRFSAERTGGSVSTLTIQRTQQEDSAVYLCASRLVRGGLYGYTFGSGTRLTVV.

The V gene is TRBV11-2, the J gene TRBJ1-1; no definite D call. From germline, CDR1 is SGHAT and CDR2 FQNNGV. The CDR3 covers 14 residues. The V gene lost 0 bases and the J gene lost 6 bases, with 11 bases spanning the gap. Here the CDR3 reads CASSLDEMRAEAFF. In DNA, the CDR3 is TGTGCCAGCAGCTTAGATGAGATGAGGGCTGAAGCTTTCTTT. The full variable domain, its missing parts supplied by reference TRBV11-2 and TRBJ1-1, is EAGVAQSPRYKIIEKRQSVAFWCNPISGHATLYWYQQILGQGPKLLIQFQNNGVVDDSQLPKDRFSAERLKGVDSTLKIQPAKLEDSAVYLCASSLDEMRAEAFFGQGTRLTVV.

The V call is TRBV27, the J call TRBJ2-7, with D perhaps TRBD1 (6 bases). V lost 6 bases and J 0 bases, leaving 12 bases between the germline ends. This CDR3 has 14 amino acids. Germline V gives CDR1 MNHEY, CDR2 SMNVEV (reference sequence). CDR3 DNA sequence: TGTGCCAGCAGATCGCAGGACAGCTCCTACGAGCAGTACTTC. It is translated as CASRSQDSSYEQYF.

The rearrangement links TRBV4-2 to TRBJ2-3, with D possibly TRBD2 on 5 matching bases. Germline values: CDR1 LGHNA, CDR2 YNFKEQ. V dropped 4 bases and J dropped 2 bases, with 13 bases sitting between them. This CDR3 contains 15 residues. CDR3 region: CASSPRTGYTDTQYF. The CDR3 DNA sequence: TGTGCCAGCAGCCCCCGAACGGGATACACAGATACGCAGTATTTT.

This clone was counted once. V and J are TRBV4-1 and TRBJ2-7, with D unresolved. V lost 3 bases to trimming and J lost 3 bases, with 15 bases between them. The germline V gene has CDR1 MGHRA and CDR2 YSYEKL. The CDR3 is made up of 15 amino acids. The CDR3 reads CASSHGPGLIYEQYF. CDR3 bases: TGCGCCAGCAGCCATGGCCCGGGCCTTATCTACGAGCAGTACTTC.

This sequence joins TRBV18 and TRBJ1-2, with D perhaps TRBD1 (5 bases). The CDR3 consists of 15 residues. V was shortened by 5 bases and J by 6 bases, with 19 bases between the two germline ends. From germline, CDR1 is KGHSH and CDR2 LQKENI. CDR3 protein: CASSSSGGEVDGYTF. CDR3 nucleotide sequence: TGTGCCAGCTCATCCAGTGGAGGGGAGGTTGATGGCTACACCTTC.

The rearrangement joins TRBV19 to TRBJ2-7; unclear D gene. The germline V gene encodes CDR1 LNHDA and CDR2 SQIVND (reference sequence). The CDR3 sequence is 17 residues long. Between the trimmed V and J ends, which lost 2 bases and 3 bases, there was a span of 20 bases. The CDR3 is CASSIIGSPRGHYEQYF. Here the CDR3 DNA reads TGTGCCAGTAGTATAATAGGTAGTCCACGTGGCCACTACGAGCAGTACTTC.

This chain uses TRBV6-5 with TRBJ2-7; tentative D call: TRBD1 (5 bases). The CDR3 length is 16 residues. Germline V lookup: CDR1 MNHEY, CDR2 SVGAGI. The V end lost 0 bases, the J end lost 3 bases, and 15 bases lay between the germline ends. CDR3 in amino acids: CASSYSSPGRSYEQYF. In DNA, the CDR3 is TGTGCCAGCAGTTACTCGTCCCCAGGGCGAAGCTACGAGCAGTACTTC.

The V gene is TRBV11-2, the J gene TRBJ1-5; D not certain. V dropped 0 bases and J dropped 4 bases, with 7 bases sitting between them. The CDR3 length is 14 residues. CDR1 SGHAT and CDR2 FQNNGV come from the germline V gene. In DNA, the CDR3 is TGTGCCAGCAGCTTAGAAGCAGAGAATCAGCCCCAGCATTTT. Protein sequence: CASSLEAENQPQHF.

This chain uses TRBV5-1 with TRBJ1-1; D possibly corresponds to TRBD1 (6 bases). V shed 4 bases and J shed 4 bases, with 14 bases lying between them. The V gene's germline CDR1 is SGHRS and CDR2 YFSETQ. The CDR3 runs to 14 residues. The CDR3 DNA follows: TGCGCCAGCAGCCATGGACAGTTTAGCACTGAAGCTTTCTTT. This sequence encodes CASSHGQFSTEAFF.

This clone was seen once. The chain uses TRBV4-1 and TRBJ1-2; 8 bases fit TRBD1. CDR3 size: 16 residues. The V gene end was trimmed by 2 bases and the J gene end by 7 bases; junction bases not matched to a gene: 12. Germline V gene lookup returns CDR1 MGHRA and CDR2 YSYEKL. The CDR3 sequence is CASSQHLGQGARGYTF. The CDR3 region has the DNA TGCGCCAGCAGCCAACACCTAGGACAGGGCGCCCGTGGCTACACCTTC.

The V gene is TRBV3-1 (or the pseudogene TRBV3-2), the J gene TRBJ2-2; D uncertain. CDR1 and CDR2 (germline): LGHDT, YNNKEL (reference sequence). The ends were cut back, 1 base at V and 1 base at J, with 4 bases in the middle. This CDR3 is built from 14 residues. The CDR3 sequence is CASSQVGNTGELFF. The DNA for the CDR3 is TGTGCCAGCAGCCAAGTGGGGAACACCGGGGAGCTGTTTTTT.

This chain joins TRBV18 and TRBJ2-2, with D perhaps matching TRBD2 (6 bases). This CDR3 comprises 15 residues. With 3 bases removed from V and 1 base from J, the gap between germline ends came to 9 bases. Per the germline V gene, CDR1 is KGHSH and CDR2 is LQKENI. Here the CDR3 reads CASSPFSGNTGELFF. CDR3 nucleotides: TGTGCCAGCTCACCCTTTAGCGGGAACACCGGGGAGCTGTTTTTT.

This clone was picked up one time. The V and J genes are TRBV19 and TRBJ1-5, with D unresolved. CDR3 length: 15 amino acids. The V end lost 8 bases, the J end lost 2 bases, and 16 bases lay between the germline ends. Germline loops: CDR1 LNHDA, CDR2 SQIVND (reference sequence). As DNA, the CDR3 is TGTGCCAGTTTTGACAATGGTATTGGCAATCAGCCCCAGCATTTT. Amino acid sequence: CASFDNGIGNQPQHF.

The CDR3, as DNA: TGCAGCGTTGGAGAGTGGCAGGGGGCTGGGGAGACCCAGTACTTC. Translation: CSVGEWQGAGETQYF. The genes are TRBV29-1 and TRBJ2-5, with 8 positions matching TRBD1. CDR1 is SQVTM and CDR2 is ANQGSEA in the germline V gene. V gave up 4 bases and J gave up 5 bases; unmatched junction bases: 12. This CDR3 comprises 15 residues.

Note on this clone: It may be a read error: a sequence one base away is much more abundant. V usage is TRBV27 and J usage is TRBJ1-2; 9 bases match TRBD1. This CDR3 has 13 amino acids. V was clipped by 6 bases and J by 4 bases; unmatched bases: 3. Per germline, CDR1 MNHEY and CDR2 SMNVEV (reference sequence). This CDR3 is CASSPDRGYGYTF. CDR3 nucleotides: TGTGCCAGCAGCCCGGACAGGGGCTATGGCTACACCTTC.

The chain combines TRBV11-2 with TRBJ1-2, with TRBD1 as a possible D gene (5 bases). Germline V gene sequence: CDR1 SGHAT, CDR2 FQNNGV. The CDR3 has 13 residues. Trimming removed 4 bases from V and 7 bases from J, with 13 bases in between. CDR3 residues: CASSSSGNTGYTF. The CDR3 DNA reads as TGTGCCAGCAGCTCCTCAGGGAATACTGGCTACACCTTC.

The chain links TRBV29-1 to TRBJ1-1; 7 bases fit TRBD1. Germline lookup yields CDR1 SQVTM and CDR2 ANQGSEA. Trimming at V came to 8 bases and at J to 5 bases, leaving 8 bases not matched to a gene. This CDR3 is built from 12 residues. The CDR3 reads CSPNRGGTEAFF. Here the CDR3 DNA reads TGCAGCCCGAACAGGGGAGGAACTGAAGCTTTCTTT.